This T cell receptor (beta chain) appears in the sequencing data of a study of cytomegalovirus exposure and HLA in healthy donors. General study results and limits: A further, later analysis showed that HLA-associated TCR beta chains (compared with equally common others) were more clonally expanded. Roughly even sequencing depth across donors was the assumption behind the presence/absence analyses. Previous analysis showed most TCR beta V segments were productive about 87% or about 30% of the time. What was likely a sequencing artifact was a cluster of highly shared sequence variants.

This CDR3 is built from 15 residues. CDR1 is SGHRS and CDR2 is YFSETQ in the germline V gene. V shed 4 bases and J shed 9 bases, with 20 bases lying between them. PCR amplification relied on 60 Vbeta primers (plus 13 Jbeta primers). Using immunoSEQ multiplex PCR, the repertoire was profiled, and TCRdb retains in-frame clones only, with some absent. This sample has about 120,000 clones; roughly 80% occur once, and the top ten carry 2.1%. Concerning this clone itself: Its antigen is not known.

The sequenced sample consisted of PBMCs. The chain links TRBV5-1 to TRBJ2-1; no firm D call. The TCR originated in a man between 25 and 39 years old in good health and CMV-seronegative. The CDR3 is CASSATSTAPGEQFF. CDR3 nucleotide sequence: TGCGCCAGCAGCGCCACAAGTACAGCCCCCGGTGAGCAGTTCTTC.